This T cell receptor (beta chain) was captured in a study of OX40 agonist ivuxolimab in advanced cancers. On the study more broadly: From roughly 20 to 79 years was the age range, with a mean of around 56 years, and around 80% were male. Treatment received earlier with anti-PD-1, anti-PD-L1 or anti-CTLA-4 agents was allowed, and around 36% had some. Points from the study as a whole: Certain nonresponders additionally had low normalized T-cell clonal expansion.

The junction had 12 bases not matched to a gene; V was cut back by 5 bases and J by 5 bases. Germline assignment: CDR1 SGHTA and CDR2 FQGNSA. The CDR3 covers 15 residues. Profiling relied on immunoSEQ multiplex PCR, and the TCRdb table lists in-frame clones only, not all of them. The sample holds tens of thousands of clones, approximately 84% seen once. In this sample, this clone turned up a few times. What it recognizes is unknown. The TCR was taken from an adult with an advanced solid tumor such as melanoma, head and neck, liver or kidney cancer. This sequence joins TRBV7-2 and TRBJ2-7, with TRBD2 matching 7 bases. Sample: CD4+ or CD8+ T cells sorted from blood, taken in a trial of the OX40 agonist ivuxolimab. Here the CDR3 reads CASSKTGTNPHEQYF. The CDR3 coding sequence is TGTGCCAGCAGCAAAACCGGGACTAACCCCCACGAGCAGTACTTC. Variable domain in full (rest from reference TRBV7-2 and TRBJ2-7): GAGVSQSPSNKVTEKGKDVELRCDPISGHTALYWYRQSLGQGLEFLIYFQGNSAPDKSGLPSDRFSAERTGGSVSTLTIQRTQQEDSAVYLCASSKTGTNPHEQYFGPGTRLTVT.